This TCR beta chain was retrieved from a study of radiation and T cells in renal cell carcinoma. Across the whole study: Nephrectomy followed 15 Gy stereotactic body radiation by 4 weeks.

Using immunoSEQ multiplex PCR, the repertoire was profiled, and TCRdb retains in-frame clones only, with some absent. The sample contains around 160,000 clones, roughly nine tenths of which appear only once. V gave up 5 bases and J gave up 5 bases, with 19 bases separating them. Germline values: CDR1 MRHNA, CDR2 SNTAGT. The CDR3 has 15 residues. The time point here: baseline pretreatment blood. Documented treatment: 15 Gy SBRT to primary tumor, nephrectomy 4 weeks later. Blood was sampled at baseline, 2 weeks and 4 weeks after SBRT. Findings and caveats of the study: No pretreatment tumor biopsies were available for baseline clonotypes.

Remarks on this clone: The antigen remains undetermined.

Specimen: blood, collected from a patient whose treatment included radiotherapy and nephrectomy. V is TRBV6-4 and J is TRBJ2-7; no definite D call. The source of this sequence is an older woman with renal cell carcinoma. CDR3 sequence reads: CASSTFRSPVDEQYF. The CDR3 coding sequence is TGTGCCAGCAGTACCTTCCGGTCGCCAGTAGACGAGCAGTACTTC.